This is a list of T cell receptor beta chains from one sample in a study of T cell responses to AZD1222 COVID-19 vaccine. Sequencing used immunoSEQ multiplex PCR; TCRdb keeps in-frame clones, though not all of them. The sample lists 100,000 or so clones; about 88% were seen once. Specimen: peripheral blood, collected on day 0 of AZD1222 vaccination. These receptors were collected from an adult in good health. Each CDR3 is given with its conserved first and last residue. The D gene is left open where the match is weak. Clone size is stated in some rows and not others, as once, few, many or a class when expanded.

>TRBD1|TRBV5-5|NA|TRBJ2-7
TGTGCCAGCAGCTGGACAGGACCCCCCTACGAGCAGTACTTC
CASSWTGPPYEQYF
>TRBD1|TRBV30|few|TRBJ1-4
TGTGCCTGGGAGGACAGGGTGTTAGCCGAAAAACTGTTTTTT
CAWEDRVLAEKLFF
>NA|TRBV6-5|NA|TRBJ1-5
TGTGCCAGCAAAGTTGTGGGATTTGCAGATCAGCCCCAGCATTTT
CASKVVGFADQPQHF
>NA|TRBV7-9|NA|TRBJ1-5
TGTGCCAGCAGCTTAAGAGGGGATAGCAATCAGCCCCAGCATTTT
CASSLRGDSNQPQHF
>NA|TRBV7-2|NA|TRBJ1-1
TGTGCCAGCAGCGCCCAGCAGGGAAATACTGAAGCTTTCTTT
CASSAQQGNTEAFF
>NA|TRBV19|once|TRBJ1-2
TGTGCCACCCAGAGAACTTATGGTGGCTACACCTTC
CATQRTYGGYTF
>NA|TRBV9|NA|TRBJ2-2
TGTGCCAGCAGCGTGGGGGGTCGTAGCACCGGGGAGCTGTTTTTT
CASSVGGRSTGELFF
>NA|TRBV7-2|NA|TRBJ2-1
TGTGCCAGCAGTTCAACGGACTACAATGAGCAGTTCTTC
CASSSTDYNEQFF
>NA|TRBV28|NA|TRBJ1-2
TGTGCCAGCAGTTTAGGGGGCTCCTATGGCTACACCTTC
CASSLGGSYGYTF
>NA|TRBV5-1|NA|TRBJ1-1
TGCGCCAGCAGGCCCCGAGGGACCCCGTTCGAAGCTTTCTTT
CASRPRGTPFEAFF
>TRBD1|TRBV3-1/TRBV3-2|NA|TRBJ1-4
TGTGCCAGCAGCCAGGCGGACAGGGGAACTAATGAAAAACTGTTTTTT
CASSQADRGTNEKLFF
>NA|TRBV20-1|NA|TRBJ1-1
TGCAGTGCTAGTACCTCGGCGCAGGGTCCACCTGAAGCTTTCTTT
CSASTSAQGPPEAFF
>NA|TRBV19|NA|TRBJ1-5
TGTGCCAGTAGTATTGGGCAGCGGAATCAGCCCCAGCATTTT
CASSIGQRNQPQHF
>TRBD2|TRBV7-6|NA|TRBJ2-3
TGTGCCAGCAGCAAAGGACTAGCGGGAGGCACAGATACGCAGTATTTT
CASSKGLAGGTDTQYF
>NA|TRBV5-1|NA|TRBJ1-2
TGCGCCAGCAGCTTGAATCCCCCATATGGCTACACCTTC
CASSLNPPYGYTF
>TRBD1|TRBV7-6|NA|TRBJ1-1
TGTGCCAGCAGCCAAATGACAGGGAGGAACACTGAAGCTTTCTTT
CASSQMTGRNTEAFF
>NA|TRBV4-1|NA|TRBJ1-2
TGCGCCAGCAGCCAAGATCACCGGGCTGGCTACACCTTC
CASSQDHRAGYTF
>NA|TRBV28|NA|TRBJ2-7
TGTGCCAGCAAGGGGCCCGGTAGCTCCTACGAGCAGTACTTC
CASKGPGSSYEQYF
>NA|TRBV9|NA|TRBJ1-2
TGTGCCAGCAGCGTAGATCCGAGGGTTATGGTTAACTATGGCTACACCTTC
CASSVDPRVMVNYGYTF
>TRBD2|TRBV27|NA|TRBJ2-3
TGTGCCAGCAGTACTCGGACTAGCGGGAGCACAGATACGCAGTATTTT
CASSTRTSGSTDTQYF